A selection of T cell receptor beta chains follows, all from one sample in a study of blood T cell repertoires in COVID-19. TCRdb's table, derived via immunoSEQ multiplex PCR, lists solely in-frame clones and lacks some. The sample has about 15,000 clones, around 77% seen once; the top ten hold about 14%. Sequenced sample: peripheral blood. These receptors all stem from a human donor in a cohort sampled during active COVID-19. Both conserved end residues are part of each CDR3. D genes are given only for firm matches. Clone size is not always given. Where it is, it says once, few, many or a class for expanded clones.

cdr3_aa,cdr3_nt,v_call,d_call,j_call,clone_size
CATGRGQTYEQYF,TGTGCCACCGGACGGGGACAGACCTACGAGCAGTACTTC,TRBV28,TRBD1,TRBJ2-7,NA
CASSPGTGRNNQPQHF,TGTGCCAGCAGTCCCGGGACAGGGAGGAACAATCAGCCCCAGCATTTT,TRBV3-1/TRBV3-2,TRBD1,TRBJ1-5,NA
CASSLAGTPGNTIYF,TGTGCCAGCAGCTTAGCAGGGACTCCTGGAAACACCATATATTTT,TRBV7-6,NA,TRBJ1-3,NA
CASSRLAGGGTDTQYF,TGTGCCAGCAGCCGACTAGCGGGGGGAGGCACAGATACGCAGTATTTT,TRBV5-8,TRBD2,TRBJ2-3,NA
CASSLRDSINF,TGTGCCAGTAGCCTCCGGGACAGCATTAACTTC,TRBV19,TRBD1,TRBJ2-5,NA
CASTDRGKSPLHF,TGTGCCAGTACGGACAGGGGTAAATCACCCCTCCACTTT,TRBV19,TRBD1,TRBJ1-6,NA
CASSRQGMNTEAFF,TGTGCCAGCAGCAGGCAGGGCATGAACACTGAAGCTTTCTTT,TRBV5-4,NA,TRBJ1-1,once
CASMERVNTEAFF,TGTGCCAGCATGGAGAGGGTAAACACTGAAGCTTTCTTT,TRBV2,NA,TRBJ1-1,NA
CASYGRTRQDYGYTF,TGTGCCTCCTACGGTAGAACACGACAAGACTATGGCTACACCTTC,TRBV19,NA,TRBJ1-2,NA
CAWRGGDYQETQYF,TGTGCCTGGAGGGGAGGGGACTACCAAGAGACCCAGTACTTC,TRBV30,TRBD2,TRBJ2-5,NA
CASSPWDTSYEQYF,TGTGCCAGCAGCCCCTGGGACACTTCCTACGAGCAGTACTTC,TRBV11-2,NA,TRBJ2-7,once
CASSPRQGAANYGYTF,TGTGCCAGCAGCCCCAGACAGGGGGCGGCAAACTATGGCTACACCTTC,TRBV11-2,TRBD1,TRBJ1-2,NA
CASSINRDRGLYEQYF,TGTGCCAGTAGTATAAACCGGGACAGGGGACTTTACGAGCAGTACTTC,TRBV19,TRBD1,TRBJ2-7,NA
CASSPDGTYEQYF,TGTGCCAGCAGCCCCGACGGGACCTACGAGCAGTACTTC,TRBV5-6,NA,TRBJ2-7,NA
CASSPGLAGVAEQFF,TGTGCCAGCAGTCCCGGACTAGCGGGAGTGGCTGAGCAGTTCTTC,TRBV27,TRBD2,TRBJ2-1,NA
CASTREGQETQYF,TGTGCCAGCACGCGGGAGGGCCAAGAGACCCAGTACTTC,TRBV2,TRBD2,TRBJ2-5,NA
CASSTGQGYNEQFF,TGTGCCAGCAGCACGGGACAGGGGTATAATGAGCAGTTCTTC,TRBV7-9,TRBD1,TRBJ2-1,NA
CASSEDTGGGHTEAFF,TGTGCCAGCAGTGAGGATACAGGGGGCGGACACACTGAAGCTTTCTTT,TRBV6-4,TRBD1,TRBJ1-1,NA
CASKPGLSSYEQYF,TGTGCCAGCAAGCCGGGACTGAGCTCCTACGAGCAGTACTTC,TRBV2,NA,TRBJ2-7,NA
CASSETGGGQPQHF,TGCGCCAGCAGTGAGACAGGGGGCGGACAGCCCCAGCATTTT,TRBV10-2,TRBD1,TRBJ1-5,few
CASSFPGQSHEQYF,TGTGCCAGCAGTTTCCCGGGACAGAGCCACGAGCAGTACTTC,TRBV27,TRBD1,TRBJ2-7,few
CASSSDGQQETQYF,TGCGCCAGCAGCTCGGATGGACAGCAAGAGACCCAGTACTTC,TRBV5-1,NA,TRBJ2-5,NA
CASRAGLQNTEAFF,TGCGCCAGCAGAGCGGGACTCCAGAACACTGAAGCTTTCTTT,TRBV10-2,NA,TRBJ1-1,few
CASSPYRESLDEQFF,TGTGCCAGCTCACCTTACAGAGAATCCCTGGATGAGCAGTTCTTC,TRBV18,NA,TRBJ2-1,once
CATKDRVFPDTQYF,TGTGCCACTAAGGACAGGGTATTCCCAGATACGCAGTATTTT,TRBV19,TRBD1,TRBJ2-3,NA
CASSLDRQDKLFF,TGTGCCAGCAGCTTAGATCGGCAGGATAAACTGTTTTTT,TRBV11-2,NA,TRBJ1-4,NA
CASSLLDRDQETQYF,TGTGCCAGCAGCTTACTTGACAGGGACCAAGAGACCCAGTACTTC,TRBV7-2,TRBD1,TRBJ2-5,NA
CASSQEASGRITAKNIQYF,TGCGCCAGCAGCCAAGAGGCTAGCGGGAGGATAACGGCCAAAAACATTCAGTACTTC,TRBV4-3,TRBD2,TRBJ2-4,NA
CASSSGQSYEQYF,TGTGCCAGCAGTTCGGGACAGTCCTACGAGCAGTACTTC,TRBV3-1/TRBV3-2,TRBD1,TRBJ2-7,NA
CASSLERAYQYF,TGTGCCAGCAGCTTGGAGCGGGCCTACCAGTATTTT,TRBV5-6,NA,TRBJ2-3,NA
CASSLIQGSGYTF,TGTGCCAGCAGCCTTATTCAGGGAAGCGGCTACACCTTC,TRBV6-5,NA,TRBJ1-2,NA
CASSQVGSRGTNNEQFF,TGCGCCAGCAGCCAAGTTGGGTCAAGGGGGACGAACAATGAGCAGTTCTTC,TRBV4-1,NA,TRBJ2-1,NA
CASRDGQGSSYEQYF,TGCGCCAGTAGGGATGGCCAGGGGTCCTCCTACGAGCAGTACTTC,TRBV5-1,NA,TRBJ2-7,NA
CASSHGTSGSEQYF,TGCGCCAGCAGCCACGGGACTAGCGGGAGCGAGCAGTACTTC,TRBV5-1,TRBD2,TRBJ2-7,NA
CASSLRAGLSSGANVLTF,TGTGCCAGCAGCTTAAGGGCCGGACTGAGCTCTGGGGCCAACGTCCTGACTTTC,TRBV7-9,NA,TRBJ2-6,NA
CASSRLAGGPWGIF,TGTGCCAGCAGTCGACTAGCGGGGGGGCCGTGGGGTATCTTC,TRBV2,TRBD2,TRBJ2-1,NA
CASSRQGRNEQYF,TGTGCCAGCAGCCGACAGGGGAGGAACGAGCAGTACTTC,TRBV5-4,TRBD1,TRBJ2-7,NA
CASSQYRTGERGSTDTQYF,TGTGCCAGCAGCCAATACAGGACAGGGGAACGCGGGAGCACAGATACGCAGTATTTT,TRBV3-1/TRBV3-2,TRBD1,TRBJ2-3,NA
CASSEREITDTQYF,TGCGCCAGCAGTGAAAGGGAGATCACAGATACGCAGTATTTT,TRBV10-2,NA,TRBJ2-3,NA
CASEGQGNYEQYF,TGTGCCAGCGAGGGACAGGGGAACTACGAGCAGTACTTC,TRBV13,TRBD1,TRBJ2-7,NA
CASSPVAGGLYEQYF,TGTGCCAGCAGCCCGGTAGCGGGAGGGCTCTACGAGCAGTACTTC,TRBV6-4,TRBD2,TRBJ2-7,few
CATHLAGRDGEQYF,TGTGCCACGCATCTAGCGGGGCGCGACGGGGAGCAGTACTTC,TRBV27,TRBD2,TRBJ2-7,few
CASSADREGNDEQYF,TGTGCCAGTAGCGCCGACAGGGAAGGGAACGACGAGCAGTACTTC,TRBV19,TRBD1,TRBJ2-7,NA
CASSKGQGDTGELFF,TGTGCCAGTAGTAAGGGACAGGGGGACACCGGGGAGCTGTTTTTT,TRBV19,TRBD1,TRBJ2-2,NA
CASSTIRDANEKLFF,TGTGCCAGCAGCACGATCCGGGATGCTAATGAAAAACTGTTTTTT,TRBV5-6,NA,TRBJ1-4,NA
CASSFRTGNYGYTF,TGTGCCAGCAGTTTCCGCACAGGGAACTATGGCTACACCTTC,TRBV27,NA,TRBJ1-2,NA
CASSFRFDEQFF,TGTGCCAGCAGTTTCCGGTTCGATGAGCAGTTCTTC,TRBV12-3/TRBV12-4,NA,TRBJ2-1,NA
CASSLQGRYEQYF,TGTGCCAGCAGCTTGCAAGGCAGGTACGAGCAGTACTTC,TRBV13,NA,TRBJ2-7,NA
CASSSGGGNEQYF,TGTGCCAGCAGCTCGGGGGGCGGGAACGAGCAGTACTTC,TRBV12-3/TRBV12-4,NA,TRBJ2-7,NA
CASIRQGGVPEAFF,TGTGCCAGTATCAGGCAAGGGGGGGTGCCTGAAGCTTTCTTT,TRBV19,NA,TRBJ1-1,NA
CASSSALRTGGDGYTF,TGTGCCAGCAGTTCAGCACTTAGGACAGGGGGAGATGGCTACACCTTC,TRBV7-8,TRBD1,TRBJ1-2,NA
CASRNRDRPNQPQHF,TGTGCCAGCAGAAACCGGGACAGGCCAAATCAGCCCCAGCATTTT,TRBV28,TRBD1,TRBJ1-5,few
CASSPGGDTQYF,TGTGCCAGCAGCCCGGGGGGAGATACGCAGTATTTT,TRBV12-3/TRBV12-4,TRBD2,TRBJ2-3,NA
CASSIWGRVAAGELFF,TGTGCCAGTAGTATATGGGGCAGGGTGGCGGCCGGGGAGCTGTTTTTT,TRBV19,NA,TRBJ2-2,NA